Listed below are T cell receptor beta chains from one sample, sequenced in a study of glioma-infiltrating T cells. TCRdb independently ran MiXCR on the multiplex PCR reads; one entry per CDR3 protein. The sample holds about 190,000 distinct CDR3 sequences, roughly 32% seen once. The specimen sequenced was glioma tissue, nonneoplastic brain tissue, or PBMCs (not recorded which). The receptors stem from a human donor with low-grade glioma or glioblastoma, undergoing nonglioma brain surgery, or in good health (not recorded which). The CDR3 runs from the conserved cysteine through the conserved F or W. A D gene is named only where the DNA matches it firmly.

d_call j_call v_call cdr3_aa
TRBD2 TRBJ2-5 TRBV7-2 CASSSPGLQETQYF
NA TRBJ2-1 TRBV29-1 CSVGRGFDEQFF
TRBD1 TRBJ2-7 TRBV20-1 CSARLQGYEQYF
TRBD1 TRBJ2-1 TRBV4-3 CASSPYGDRYNEQFF
NA TRBJ2-5 TRBV20-1 CSAFRTGTKETQYF
TRBD1 TRBJ2-7 TRBV6-2/TRBV6-3 CASSYPRGQAYEQYF
NA TRBJ2-3 TRBV7-2 CASSLVLGTTDTQYF
TRBD1 TRBJ2-7 TRBV7-2 CASSLYADRSSYEQYF
NA TRBJ1-5 TRBV28 CASQAVLVLPQHF
NA TRBJ1-2 TRBV28 CASSLLSGGRGYTF
NA TRBJ2-2 TRBV2 CASSELVPRTGELFF
TRBD1 TRBJ1-6 TRBV19 CATGERSYNSPLHF
NA TRBJ2-3 TRBV6-1 CASRLDYRGTQYF
NA TRBJ2-3 TRBV20-1 CSARSALTYTQYF
NA TRBJ1-5 TRBV28 CASSFRGFQPQHF
NA TRBJ1-2 TRBV28 CASRFTGSPYGYTF
TRBD1 TRBJ2-7 TRBV11-2 CASSLGGTGQYF
TRBD2 TRBJ2-3 TRBV29-1 CSVRTSGTDTQYF
TRBD1 TRBJ2-5 TRBV19 CASSFSTGRETQYF
TRBD1 TRBJ1-6 TRBV3-1 CASSPARDRMSPLHF
NA TRBJ2-1 TRBV7-9 CASSPPRDLYNEQFF
NA TRBJ2-7 TRBV24-1 CATSPAGSSYEQYF
TRBD2 TRBJ2-7 TRBV20-1 CSARDPGLAGQGYEQYF
TRBD2 TRBJ2-3 TRBV7-9 CASSSGTSDADTQYF
TRBD1 TRBJ2-7 TRBV27 CASSPDRALEQYF
NA TRBJ1-2 TRBV20-1 CSARDGAGVGGYTF
TRBD2 TRBJ2-1 TRBV6-2/TRBV6-3 CASSRSSGSQNEQFF
NA TRBJ2-3 TRBV27 CASSWAASTDTQYF